A selection of T cell receptor beta chains follows, all from one sample in a study of early T cells in non-severe SARS-CoV-2 infection. TCRdb re-analysed the 5' RACE reads in MiXCR, keeping a single row per CDR3 protein. The data hold 50,000 or so distinct CDR3 sequences, with roughly 10% observed a single time. Material for sequencing was whole blood. These receptors all stem from an adult who was a healthcare worker with PCR-confirmed SARS-CoV-2 infection or an uninfected control (not recorded which). Each CDR3 is given with its conserved first and last residue. The D gene is left open where the match is weak. Not all rows give a size; the values are once, few, many and, for expanded clones, a class.

TRBV7-3,NA,TRBJ2-2,many,CASSSLSGSTGELFF,TGTGCCAGCAGCTCTCTCTCCGGGTCTACCGGGGAGCTGTTTTTT
TRBV28,NA,TRBJ1-3,few,CASSSQGNTIYF,TGTGCCAGCTCCTCTCAGGGAAACACCATATATTTT
TRBV25-1,NA,TRBJ2-7,many,CASSGVTYEQYF,TGTGCCAGCAGCGGGGTCACCTACGAGCAGTACTTC
TRBV7-9,TRBD1,TRBJ1-1,NA,CASSFPTGMNTEAFF,TGTGCCAGCAGCTTTCCGACAGGGATGAACACTGAAGCTTTCTTT
TRBV20-1,NA,TRBJ2-1,many,CSGGGETNYNEQFF,TGCAGTGGAGGAGGGGAGACGAACTACAATGAGCAGTTCTTC
TRBV7-2,TRBD1,TRBJ2-7,NA,CASEQWDRSSYEQYF,TGTGCCAGCGAGCAATGGGACAGAAGCTCCTACGAGCAGTACTTC
TRBV7-3,NA,TRBJ2-1,few,CASSKGPYSYNEQFF,TGTGCCAGCAGCAAGGGTCCCTACTCCTACAATGAGCAGTTCTTC
TRBV29-1,NA,TRBJ2-2,NA,CSVWTNGELFF,TGCAGCGTTTGGACTAACGGGGAGCTGTTTTTT
TRBV29-1,NA,TRBJ2-1,many,CSVVSGTEQFF,TGCAGCGTAGTCTCCGGGACTGAGCAGTTCTTC
TRBV2,NA,TRBJ2-2,NA,CASRADHNTGELFF,TGTGCCAGCCGGGCGGATCATAACACCGGGGAGCTGTTTTTT
TRBV9,NA,TRBJ1-1,NA,CASSGRGGGTEAFF,TGTGCCAGCAGCGGCAGGGGAGGCGGCACTGAAGCTTTCTTT
TRBV3-1,NA,TRBJ1-1,few,CASSQDRLAFF,TGTGCCAGCAGCCAAGATCGATTAGCTTTCTTT
TRBV24-1,TRBD2,TRBJ2-2,NA,CATSDWGSGARSGELFF,TGTGCCACCAGTGATTGGGGGAGCGGGGCGAGGTCCGGGGAGCTGTTTTTT
TRBV9,TRBD1,TRBJ2-1,many,CASSLGQIYNEQFF,TGTGCCAGCAGTCTGGGACAGATATACAATGAGCAGTTCTTC
TRBV2,NA,TRBJ1-1,NA,CASSESRGMNTEAFF,TGTGCCAGCAGTGAATCCAGGGGTATGAACACTGAAGCTTTCTTT
TRBV11-2,NA,TRBJ2-1,many,CASSLVGNEQFF,TGTGCCAGCAGCTTAGTGGGCAATGAGCAGTTCTTC
TRBV29-1,NA,TRBJ1-3,many,CSVVKSAGNTIYF,TGCAGCGTTGTTAAGTCCGCAGGAAACACCATATATTTT
TRBV30,TRBD1,TRBJ1-1,NA,CAWSVLTGFAEAFF,TGTGCCTGGAGTGTCTTGACAGGGTTCGCTGAAGCTTTCTTT
TRBV29-1,TRBD2,TRBJ2-7,many,CSVAGGTVDYEQYF,TGCAGCGTCGCGGGAGGGACAGTGGACTACGAGCAGTACTTC
TRBV11-3,NA,TRBJ2-7,few,CASSGGLQSSYEQYF,TGTGCCAGCAGCGGGGGACTTCAAAGCTCCTACGAGCAGTACTTC
TRBV21-1,NA,TRBJ2-3,NA,CASSMEASTQYF,TGTGCCAGCAGCATGGAAGCCAGTACGCAGTATTTT
TRBV7-2,TRBD1,TRBJ2-3,NA,CASSLDGQGVDTQYF,TGTGCCAGCAGCTTAGACGGACAGGGCGTAGATACGCAGTATTTT
TRBV10-1,NA,TRBJ2-7,many,CASSEDPGYEQYF,TGCGCCAGCAGTGAAGACCCCGGGTACGAGCAGTACTTC
TRBV7-9,NA,TRBJ2-7,many,CASSFAPYEQYF,TGTGCCAGCAGCTTTGCCCCCTACGAGCAGTACTTC
TRBV29-1,NA,TRBJ1-1,many,CSGGEGDTEAFF,TGCAGCGGCGGGGAAGGGGACACTGAAGCTTTCTTT
TRBV5-1,TRBD2,TRBJ2-3,few,CASTPLAGARADTQYF,TGCGCCAGCACCCCACTAGCGGGGGCCCGCGCGGATACGCAGTATTTT
TRBV20-1,TRBD1,TRBJ1-5,once,CSAPARGRGNQPQHF,TGCAGTGCTCCGGCGAGGGGGCGAGGCAATCAGCCCCAGCATTTT
TRBV29-1,NA,TRBJ1-1,NA,CSVGSNEAFF,TGCAGCGTTGGTTCGAATGAAGCTTTCTTT
TRBV7-2,NA,TRBJ1-5,many,CASSPVGSQPQHF,TGTGCCAGCAGCCCGGTGGGGAGTCAGCCCCAGCATTTT
TRBV11-2,NA,TRBJ2-5,NA,CASSLVGGLPQETQYF,TGTGCCAGCAGCTTAGTCGGAGGACTACCCCAAGAGACCCAGTACTTC
TRBV3-1,NA,TRBJ1-4,NA,CASRPQGEKKLFF,TGTGCCAGCAGACCGCAGGGTGAAAAAAAACTGTTTTTT
TRBV29-1,NA,TRBJ1-1,many,CSVEGYNRAFF,TGCAGCGTTGAAGGGTACAATAGAGCTTTCTTT
TRBV27,TRBD1,TRBJ2-2,many,CASSTGVFTGELFF,TGTGCCAGCAGTACAGGGGTCTTCACCGGGGAGCTGTTTTTT
TRBV29-1,TRBD1,TRBJ2-5,NA,CSESRAGGSETQYF,TGCAGCGAGAGTCGGGCAGGGGGCTCAGAGACCCAGTACTTC
TRBV5-1,NA,TRBJ1-1,few,CASSSGRTEAFF,TGCGCCAGCAGCTCTGGCCGCACTGAAGCTTTCTTT
TRBV7-9,NA,TRBJ2-2,few,CASSSTDGTGELFF,TGTGCCAGCAGCTCCACCGACGGCACCGGGGAGCTGTTTTTT
TRBV7-6,NA,TRBJ1-6,NA,CASSLRDNSPLHF,TGTGCCAGCAGCTTAAGGGATAATTCACCCCTCCACTTT
TRBV15,NA,TRBJ1-3,many,CATSRGPSSGNTIYF,TGTGCCACCAGCAGAGGACCGAGCTCTGGAAACACCATATATTTT
TRBV29-1,NA,TRBJ2-7,NA,CSVREGPYEQYF,TGCAGCGTCCGAGAGGGACCCTACGAGCAGTACTTC
TRBV6-2/TRBV6-3,NA,TRBJ2-2,few,CASRKQGRTGELFF,TGTGCCAGCAGAAAACAGGGACGGACCGGGGAGCTGTTTTTT
TRBV29-1,NA,TRBJ1-1,NA,CSVETGNTEAFF,TGCAGCGTCGAAACAGGGAACACTGAAGCTTTCTTT
TRBV7-9,TRBD1,TRBJ1-2,NA,CAWGTGASNYGYTF,TGTGCCTGGGGGACAGGAGCTTCTAACTATGGCTACACCTTC
TRBV6-2/TRBV6-3,TRBD2,TRBJ2-1,few,CASTTSGGYNEQFF,TGTGCCAGCACCACTAGCGGGGGTTACAATGAGCAGTTCTTC
TRBV27,TRBD1,TRBJ1-1,NA,CASSLRGTGAARGAFF,TGTGCCAGCAGTTTAAGGGGGACAGGGGCGGCGAGAGGTGCTTTCTTT
TRBV21-1,NA,TRBJ2-2,NA,CASSKKDQKGRKPGSCFF,NA
TRBV11-1,TRBD2,TRBJ2-7,NA,CASSSQTSGEAYEQYF,TGTGCCAGCAGCTCCCAGACTAGCGGGGAGGCCTACGAGCAGTACTTC
TRBV7-9,NA,TRBJ1-2,few,CASSLPTAFYGYTF,TGTGCCAGCAGTTTACCGACGGCATTCTATGGCTACACCTTC
TRBV28,NA,TRBJ2-1,NA,CASGASSYNEQFF,TGTGCCAGCGGGGCTAGCTCCTACAATGAGCAGTTCTTC
TRBV11-2,NA,TRBJ1-1,NA,CASSSSSQNTEAFF,TGTGCCAGCAGCTCCTCCTCGCAGAACACTGAAGCTTTCTTT
TRBV4-2,TRBD2,TRBJ2-5,many,CASSQDGWEIAGRQETQYF,TGTGCCAGCAGCCAAGATGGCTGGGAAATAGCGGGGAGACAAGAGACCCAGTACTTC
TRBV5-1,NA,TRBJ1-3,few,CASSPRASGNTIYF,TGCGCCAGCAGCCCCCGGGCCTCTGGAAACACCATATATTTT